Listed below are T cell receptor beta chains from one sample, sequenced in a study of blood T cell repertoires in COVID-19. Using immunoSEQ multiplex PCR, the repertoire was profiled, and TCRdb retains in-frame clones only, with some absent. Here the sample spans 100,000 to 150,000 clones, roughly 91% being singletons. The sample taken for sequencing was peripheral blood. These receptor sequences come from a man aged 55 to 70 with COVID-19, enrolled during active disease. Both conserved end residues are part of each CDR3. Fields, in order: D gene, V gene, clone size, J gene, CDR3 length, CDR3 protein, CDR3 DNA. The D gene is left open where the match is weak. Clone size is given for some rows only: seen once, a few or many times, or a class if the clone is expanded.

>.|TRBV9|.|TRBJ1-6|19
CASSPLRSGGRTYNSPLHF
TGTGCCAGCAGCCCCCTTAGGTCGGGGGGGCGGACTTATAATTCACCCCTCCACTTT
>.|TRBV5-8|.|TRBJ2-5|14
CASSFGTGQETQYF
TGTGCCAGCAGCTTCGGAACAGGACAAGAGACCCAGTACTTC
>.|TRBV29-1|once|TRBJ2-5|9
CSADRTQYF
TGCAGCGCGGATCGGACCCAGTACTTC
>TRBD2|TRBV7-2|once|TRBJ2-5|14
CASSLVTSGETQYF
TGTGCCAGCAGCTTAGTTACTAGCGGGGAGACCCAGTACTTC
>TRBD1|TRBV4-1|.|TRBJ1-5|16
CASSQGSQGGNQPQHF
TGCGCCAGCAGCCAAGGGAGTCAGGGGGGCAATCAGCCCCAGCATTTT
>TRBD1|TRBV11-2|.|TRBJ1-2|13
CASSRQGASGYTF
TGTGCCAGCAGCCGCCAGGGGGCTAGTGGCTACACCTTC
>TRBD2|TRBV6-2/TRBV6-3|.|TRBJ2-7|13
CASSRSGGYEQYF
TGTGCCAGCAGCCGTAGCGGGGGGTACGAGCAGTACTTC
>.|TRBV30|.|TRBJ1-5|15
CAWRDGQLSNQPQHF
TGTGCCTGGAGGGACGGACAGCTTAGCAATCAGCCCCAGCATTTT
>.|TRBV7-8|.|TRBJ1-6|14
CASSLGSGQSPLHF
TGTGCCAGCAGCTTGGGCTCTGGTCAGTCACCCCTCCACTTT
>.|TRBV4-2|.|TRBJ2-2|17
CASSQDRRRANTGELFF
TGTGCCAGCAGCCAAGACCGTCGGCGGGCAAACACCGGGGAGCTGTTTTTT
>TRBD1|TRBV7-2|.|TRBJ1-1|17
CASFWTGWGGENTEAFF
TGTGCCAGCTTTTGGACAGGGTGGGGCGGGGAGAACACTGAAGCTTTCTTT
>TRBD2|TRBV7-2|.|TRBJ2-7|11
CASTLGGEQYF
TGTGCCAGCACCCTGGGGGGGGAGCAGTACTTC
>TRBD1|TRBV4-1|.|TRBJ1-5|18
CASSQSGQVGGSNQPQHF
TGCGCCAGCAGCCAATCAGGACAGGTTGGGGGTAGCAATCAGCCCCAGCATTTT
>TRBD1|TRBV6-5|.|TRBJ1-1|15
CASRTGQGWGTEAFF
TGTGCCAGCAGGACGGGACAGGGGTGGGGGACTGAAGCTTTCTTT
>TRBD2|TRBV3-1/TRBV3-2|.|TRBJ2-5|17
CASSQGTSGGRRETQYF
TGTGCCAGCAGCCAAGGCACTAGCGGGGGCCGGAGGGAGACCCAGTACTTC
>.|TRBV7-8|.|TRBJ2-1|13
CATSKLRDNEQFF
TGTGCCACCTCAAAATTAAGAGACAATGAGCAGTTCTTC
>.|TRBV27|.|TRBJ1-2|14
CASSARQENYGYTF
TGTGCCAGCAGTGCCCGACAGGAAAACTATGGCTACACCTTC
>.|TRBV13|.|TRBJ1-6|12
CASSRRSSPLHF
TGTGCCAGCAGCAGGCGGTCGTCACCCCTCCACTTT
>.|TRBV9|.|TRBJ2-4|16
CASSVGALVAKNIQYF
TGTGCCAGCAGCGTAGGGGCATTGGTAGCCAAAAACATTCAGTACTTC
>.|TRBV19|.|TRBJ1-5|14
CASSQQGGNQPQHF
TGTGCCAGTAGTCAACAGGGAGGCAATCAGCCCCAGCATTTT
>.|TRBV12-5|.|TRBJ2-7|12
CASGFGNREQYF
TGTGCTAGTGGTTTTGGTAATCGGGAGCAGTACTTC
>TRBD1|TRBV5-4|.|TRBJ1-2|14
CASSSYRGDYGYTF
TGTGCCAGCAGCTCATACAGGGGTGACTATGGCTACACCTTC
>TRBD1|TRBV28|.|TRBJ1-2|14
CASQSGGRDYGYTF
TGTGCCAGTCAGTCAGGGGGCAGGGACTATGGCTACACCTTC
>.|TRBV11-1|.|TRBJ1-1|15
CASSPRGLGGTEAFF
TGTGCCAGCAGCCCTAGAGGTCTGGGAGGGACTGAAGCTTTCTTT
>TRBD1|TRBV19|.|TRBJ2-2|15
CASSADRGATGELFF
TGTGCCAGTAGTGCGGACAGGGGGGCGACCGGGGAGCTGTTTTTT
>.|TRBV4-2|.|TRBJ1-2|16
CASSQEWVVGEDGYTF
TGTGCCAGCAGCCAAGAGTGGGTGGTAGGGGAGGATGGCTACACCTTC
>.|TRBV14|.|TRBJ2-1|16
CASSQEPGGSYNEQFF
TGTGCCAGCAGCCAAGAACCAGGGGGGTCCTACAATGAGCAGTTCTTC
>TRBD1|TRBV6-5|.|TRBJ1-4|14
CASSYGQGHEKLFF
TGTGCCAGCAGTTACGGACAGGGGCATGAAAAACTGTTTTTT
>.|TRBV5-4|.|TRBJ2-7|13
CASRTKGSYEQYF
TGTGCCAGCAGGACGAAGGGGTCCTACGAGCAGTACTTC
>TRBD1|TRBV5-1|.|TRBJ1-2|14
CASSLRDRGGGYTF
TGCGCCAGCAGCTTGAGGGACAGGGGTGGTGGCTACACCTTC
>TRBD1|TRBV13|.|TRBJ1-2|15
CASSLGTGGGYGYTF
TGTGCCAGCAGCCTCGGGACAGGGGGCGGGTATGGCTACACCTTC
>TRBD1|TRBV7-2|.|TRBJ2-7|12
CASGTGSNEQYF
TGTGCCAGCGGGACAGGGTCAAACGAGCAGTACTTC
>.|TRBV11-2|.|TRBJ1-2|14
CASSLGEGSQSYTF
TGTGCCAGCAGCTTAGGGGAGGGCTCCCAATCATACACCTTC
>.|TRBV7-6|.|TRBJ1-4|15
CASSLGREANEKLFF
TGTGCCAGCAGCTTAGGGAGGGAGGCTAATGAAAAACTGTTTTTT
>.|TRBV6-2/TRBV6-3|.|TRBJ1-2|13
CASSRERGYGYTF
TGTGCCAGCAGCAGGGAGCGCGGCTATGGCTACACCTTC
>.|TRBV9|.|TRBJ2-6|16
CASSPESIAGANVLTF
TGTGCCAGCAGCCCGGAAAGTATAGCAGGGGCCAACGTCCTGACTTTC
>TRBD1|TRBV6-5|once|TRBJ2-5|14
CASVDRGRGETQYF
TGTGCCAGCGTGGACAGGGGGCGAGGAGAGACCCAGTACTTC
>.|TRBV5-8|.|TRBJ2-5|14
CASRGGLIQETQYF
TGTGCCAGCAGGGGCGGACTTATCCAAGAGACCCAGTACTTC
>.|TRBV29-1|.|TRBJ2-7|11
CSVVSGDEQYF
TGCAGCGTTGTTTCAGGGGACGAGCAGTACTTC
>TRBD1|TRBV19|.|TRBJ1-5|15
CASTATGVMNQPQHF
TGTGCCAGTACCGCGACAGGGGTTATGAATCAGCCCCAGCATTTT
>TRBD2|TRBV7-9|.|TRBJ2-7|16
CASSFLLAGGPGEQYF
TGTGCCAGCAGCTTCTTACTAGCGGGGGGGCCAGGCGAGCAGTACTTC
>TRBD1|TRBV30|.|TRBJ1-2|15
CAWGGQGPGFYGYTF
TGTGCCTGGGGCGGACAGGGGCCGGGTTTCTATGGCTACACCTTC
>.|TRBV28|once|TRBJ1-5|12
CASSSRQQPQHF
TGTGCCAGCAGCTCCCGACAACAGCCCCAGCATTTT
>.|TRBV6-1|.|TRBJ2-1|12
CASSESRGNLFF
TGTGCCAGCAGTGAATCTCGAGGGAACCTGTTCTTC
>.|TRBV21-1|.|TRBJ2-6|18
CASSKVSGSSSGANVLTF
TGTGCCAGCAGCAAAGTTTCAGGGTCCTCTTCTGGGGCCAACGTCCTGACTTTC
>.|TRBV7-7|.|TRBJ2-3|14
CASSLGGGPDTQYF
TGTGCCAGCAGCTTAGGGGGCGGCCCAGATACGCAGTATTTT
>.|TRBV6-4|once|TRBJ1-5|16
CASSEGRKYTNQPQHF
TGTGCCAGCAGTGAGGGCAGAAAATATACCAATCAGCCCCAGCATTTT
>.|TRBV7-9|.|TRBJ1-2|12
CASRPDSSGYTF
TGTGCCAGCAGGCCGGACAGTTCCGGCTACACCTTC
>.|TRBV27|.|TRBJ2-2|16
CASSLEGHRAPGELFF
TGTGCCAGCAGTTTAGAGGGGCACAGGGCGCCCGGGGAGCTGTTTTTT